A selection of T cell receptor beta chains follows, all from one sample in a study of blood T cell repertoires in COVID-19. Profiling relied on immunoSEQ multiplex PCR, and the TCRdb table lists in-frame clones only, not all of them. The sample holds around 100,000 clones, roughly 90% seen once. The sequenced sample consisted of peripheral blood. Receptors were obtained from a man aged 70-80 years with acute or convalescent COVID-19. Each CDR3 is given with its conserved first and last residue. The D gene is left open where the match is weak. Some rows have no size entry. The others give once, few or many, or a class for an expanded clone.

d_gene	v_gene	j_gene	abundance	CDR3nt	CDR3aa
TRBD1	TRBV18	TRBJ2-3	-	TGTGCCAGCTCACCGCTCCCGGTAAGAGGGGGCGCGGCAGATACGCAGTATTTT	CASSPLPVRGGAADTQYF
-	TRBV29-1	TRBJ1-2	-	TGCAGCGTTGACCAAACAGGGTTGGGCTACACCTTC	CSVDQTGLGYTF
TRBD1	TRBV7-9	TRBJ2-7	-	TGTGCCAGCAAAGAGGGGGCCTCCTACGAGCAGTACTTC	CASKEGASYEQYF
-	TRBV15	TRBJ2-2	-	TGTGCCACCAGCAGAGAGCTAGCCACCGGGGAGCTGTTTTTT	CATSRELATGELFF
TRBD1	TRBV6-5	TRBJ1-1	-	TGTGCCAGCAGACAAGAAAGACAGGGGAACACTGAAGCTTTCTTT	CASRQERQGNTEAFF
TRBD1	TRBV11-2	TRBJ1-1	once	TGTGCCAGCAGCAGTCGGGACAGAAACACTGAAGCTTTCTTT	CASSSRDRNTEAFF
-	TRBV19	TRBJ2-1	-	TGTGCCAGTAGTAGACAGTACAATGAGCAGTTCTTC	CASSRQYNEQFF
TRBD2	TRBV2	TRBJ2-7	-	TGTGCCAGCACCCGTCGGGAGGTCTACGAGCAGTACTTC	CASTRREVYEQYF
-	TRBV12-5	TRBJ1-1	-	TGTGCTAGTGGTTTGGTAGCCAGGACTGAAGCTTTCTTT	CASGLVARTEAFF
-	TRBV7-2	TRBJ1-6	-	TGTGCCAGCAGCCCCCGGGCCGGGGGGAGCTCCTATAATTCACCCCTCCACTTT	CASSPRAGGSSYNSPLHF
TRBD1	TRBV6-5	TRBJ2-7	once	TGTGCCAGCAGTTACTCAGTAACAGGGGGCGGATACGAGCAGTACTTC	CASSYSVTGGGYEQYF
TRBD1	TRBV10-3	TRBJ1-1	-	TGTGCCATCCAGGGACAGGTTAACACTGAAGCTTTCTTT	CAIQGQVNTEAFF
-	TRBV5-1	TRBJ2-3	-	TGCGCCAGCAGCTTGGTCGCGAGGGGGTCAGATACGCAGTATTTT	CASSLVARGSDTQYF
-	TRBV3-1/TRBV3-2	TRBJ1-3	-	TGTGCCAGCAGCCCTACAGGCTCTGGAAACACCATATATTTT	CASSPTGSGNTIYF
-	TRBV13	TRBJ2-2	once	TGTGCCAGCAGCTTAGGCCGGGGGACCAACACCGGGGAGCTGTTTTTT	CASSLGRGTNTGELFF
-	TRBV30	TRBJ2-1	-	TGTGCCTGGAATACATTCCTAGGAAATGAGCAGTTCTTC	CAWNTFLGNEQFF
-	TRBV6-5	TRBJ2-7	-	TGTGCCAGCAGGTCGGAGGACTACCGATACGAGCAGTACTTC	CASRSEDYRYEQYF
-	TRBV7-8	TRBJ2-7	-	TGTGCCAGCAGCCTCACCGACAGCTACGAGCAGTACTTC	CASSLTDSYEQYF
-	TRBV5-4	TRBJ2-1	-	TGTGCCAGCAGCTTGGACCTAGCGATGCTAAGCTCCTACAATGAGCAGTTCTTC	CASSLDLAMLSSYNEQFF
-	TRBV2	TRBJ2-3	-	TGTGCCAGCAGGATACAGGTTACGCAGTATTTT	CASRIQVTQYF
-	TRBV9	TRBJ1-3	-	TGTGCCAGCAGCGTTTACTCTGGAAACACCATATATTTT	CASSVYSGNTIYF
-	TRBV3-1/TRBV3-2	TRBJ1-1	-	TGTGCCAGCAGCCGTGGGTGGGAGCCCCTCTTT	CASSRGWEPLF
-	TRBV6-6	TRBJ1-3	-	TGTGCCAGCTTGGACACGACGGGCGAAAACACCATATATTTT	CASLDTTGENTIYF
-	TRBV12-3/TRBV12-4	TRBJ1-5	-	TGTGCCAGCAGAAACACCTTCAATCAGCCCCAGCATTTT	CASRNTFNQPQHF
TRBD2	TRBV9	TRBJ2-1	-	TGTGCCAGCAGCGTAGGGACTAGCGGGAGTATCTACCACAATGAGCAGTTCTTC	CASSVGTSGSIYHNEQFF
TRBD2	TRBV6-2/TRBV6-3	TRBJ2-3	once	TGTGCCAGCAGTCGCAACCCGACTAGCGGGCAAACAGATACGCAGTATTTT	CASSRNPTSGQTDTQYF
TRBD1	TRBV5-6	TRBJ1-2	-	TGTGCCAGCAGCCGGAGGGGGGACAGGTCTTTAAACTATGGCTACACCTTC	CASSRRGDRSLNYGYTF
-	TRBV28	TRBJ1-5	-	TGTGCCAGCACAGCGGATAGCAATCAGCCCCAGCATTTT	CASTADSNQPQHF
-	TRBV13	TRBJ2-7	once	TGTGCCAGCAGCTTAGGGCTACAGGGATTGGGCTACGAGCAGTACTTC	CASSLGLQGLGYEQYF
TRBD2	TRBV4-1	TRBJ2-2	-	TGCGCCAGCAGCCCCCAGGCTAGCGGGCCCCACACCGGGGAGCTGTTTTTT	CASSPQASGPHTGELFF
-	TRBV28	TRBJ2-7	-	TGTGCCAGCCTACGTGTCCCCTACGAGCAGTACTTC	CASLRVPYEQYF
-	TRBV19	TRBJ2-1	-	TGTGCCAGTAGTATAGATCTTTCCACCAGCTCCTACAATGAGCAGTTCTTC	CASSIDLSTSSYNEQFF
-	TRBV28	TRBJ2-7	few	TGTGCCAGCAGTTCACAGGGATTAACCTACGAGCAGTACTTC	CASSSQGLTYEQYF
TRBD2	TRBV5-6	TRBJ2-7	once	TGTGCCAGCAGCCCACTAGCGGGGGTCTCCTACGAGCAGTACTTC	CASSPLAGVSYEQYF
TRBD2	TRBV28	TRBJ2-7	-	TGTGCCAGCAGCGGACTAGCGGGACTGTACGAGCAGTACTTC	CASSGLAGLYEQYF
-	TRBV28	TRBJ2-7	-	TGTGCCAGCAGTTCCCATCAGGGAACCGGTTACGAGCAGTACTTC	CASSSHQGTGYEQYF
-	TRBV6-5	TRBJ2-4	-	TGTGCCAGCAGTCCCCGGGATAGCGGAAAAAACATTCAGTACTTC	CASSPRDSGKNIQYF
TRBD2	TRBV12-5	TRBJ2-7	-	TGTGCTAGTGAGTACGTGCTAGCGGGAGGGCGACTCGGCGAGCAGTACTTC	CASEYVLAGGRLGEQYF
TRBD2	TRBV11-2	TRBJ2-7	-	TGTGCCAGCAGCGTTCCTAGCGGGGGTCGGCAGTACTTC	CASSVPSGGRQYF
TRBD1	TRBV7-2	TRBJ2-7	-	TGTGCCAGCAGCCGGACAGGGGATTCCTACGAGCAGTACTTC	CASSRTGDSYEQYF
TRBD1	TRBV10-3	TRBJ2-7	-	TGTGCCATCAGTGAGTCGGGACAGGGGTACGAGCAGTACTTC	CAISESGQGYEQYF
TRBD1	TRBV18	TRBJ2-7	-	TGTGCCAGCTCACCACCGACAGGGGGTCTCTACGAGCAGTACTTC	CASSPPTGGLYEQYF
-	TRBV6-5	TRBJ1-6	-	TGTGCCAGCAGTTACTACCGGGAGGGCTCACCCCTCCACTTT	CASSYYREGSPLHF
-	TRBV27	TRBJ1-5	once	TGTGCCAGCAGTTTCGTAGCCGACCACAGGAATCAGCCCCAGCATTTT	CASSFVADHRNQPQHF
TRBD2	TRBV2	TRBJ2-1	-	TGTGCCGGACTAGCGGGAGGGCCCTACAATGAGCAGTTCTTC	CAGLAGGPYNEQFF
TRBD2	TRBV18	TRBJ2-5	-	TGTGCCAGCTCACCTCTAGCGGGGGGCGGAGAGACCCAGTACTTC	CASSPLAGGGETQYF
-	TRBV28	TRBJ1-1	-	TGTGCCAGCAGTTCCACAGGGAACACTGAAGCTTTCTTT	CASSSTGNTEAFF
TRBD2	TRBV28	TRBJ2-3	-	TGTGCCAGCAGTTTTGATGGGACTAGCGGGAGCACAGATACGCAGTATTTT	CASSFDGTSGSTDTQYF
-	TRBV12-3/TRBV12-4	TRBJ2-7	-	TGTGCCAGCAGCCCCGGGACATACGAGCAGTACTTC	CASSPGTYEQYF
TRBD2	TRBV9	TRBJ2-3	-	TGTGCCAGCAGCGTATGGGCTAGCGGGAACACAGATACGCAGTATTTT	CASSVWASGNTDTQYF
TRBD1	TRBV5-6	TRBJ2-1	-	TGTGCCAGCAGCTTCCCGACCGGGACAGGTGGAACCTACAATGAGCAGTTCTTC	CASSFPTGTGGTYNEQFF
TRBD1	TRBV19	TRBJ2-1	-	TGTGCCAGTAGTAATACGAGGGGACAGGGGGCTTGGGAGCAGTTCTTC	CASSNTRGQGAWEQFF
TRBD1	TRBV7-9	TRBJ2-5	-	TGTGCCAGCAGCTTGGGGCAGGGGGTCCGTGAGACCCAGTACTTC	CASSLGQGVRETQYF
-	TRBV28	TRBJ2-5	-	TGTGCCAGCAGTTTCCTGACTAGAACCGAGACCCAGTACTTC	CASSFLTRTETQYF
-	TRBV4-2	TRBJ1-1	-	TGTGCCAGCAGCCAAGATGGGGGGAGCACTGAAGCTTTCTTT	CASSQDGGSTEAFF
TRBD1	TRBV29-1	TRBJ1-3	-	TGCAGCGTCGAACAACAGGGGCCCTCTGGAAACACCATATATTTT	CSVEQQGPSGNTIYF
TRBD1	TRBV12-3/TRBV12-4	TRBJ2-7	-	TGTGCCAGCAGAGCAGGGGGCGTGTACGAGCAGTACTTC	CASRAGGVYEQYF
TRBD2	TRBV27	TRBJ2-7	-	TGTGCCAGCAGGTTACTAGCGACAGCCTACGAGCAGTACTTC	CASRLLATAYEQYF
TRBD1	TRBV9	TRBJ1-5	once	TGTGCCAGCAGCCGTACAGGGGGCCCTAATCAGCCCCAGCATTTT	CASSRTGGPNQPQHF